This record looks at one T cell receptor (beta chain) sequence and its context. In this CDR3 the conserved last residue, phenylalanine or tryptophan, is missing, so a read error is likely. The V gene's germline CDR1 is KGHDR and CDR2 SFDVKD. Trimming removed 3 bases from V and 4 bases from J; junction bases left unmatched: 5. The CDR3 covers 15 residues. RNA transcripts were the template for amplifying TCR beta CDR3 regions. The primer set for the first-round RT-PCR of the TCR CDR3 was HTBI. TCRdb redid the calling of the multiplex PCR reads with MiXCR, one entry per CDR3 protein. Of 45,000 to 60,000 distinct CDR3 sequences listed, approximately 50% are singletons. The source of the sample is a study of T cells in Graves' hyperthyroidism and ophthalmopathy.

The receptor was derived from a woman younger than 45 with Graves' ophthalmopathy. V is TRBV24-1 and J is TRBJ2-5, with 9 bases aligning to TRBD2. Material for sequencing was blood. The CDR3 loop reads CATSDGGGGLETQYL. The CDR3 DNA reads as TGTGCCACCAGTGATGGCGGGGGGGGGCTAGAGACCCAGTACTTA.